This TCR beta chain comes out of a study of blood T cells in healthy people across ages. Each donor gave 9.5 to 10 milliliters of peripheral blood. This clonotype has a handful of counts. Alongside a J-beta primer mix, a sample-barcoded 5' primer served in a second PCR lasting about 7 to 12 cycles. Each CDR3 protein gets one entry after TCRdb re-called the 5' RACE reads with MiXCR. The data show 600,000 to 900,000 distinct CDR3 sequences, more than 25% seen once. Germline V CDR1 and CDR2: MGHRA, YSYEKL. The CDR3 covers 15 residues. The J segment lost 2 bases and the V segment lost 3 bases, leaving 7 bases of the junction unmatched. This sample was shared with a second study, whose subject was T cells of mothers and their children.

Sample: blood. The TCR originated in a boy younger than 18 in good health. V gene TRBV4-1 combines with J gene TRBJ2-7; 7 nucleotides agree with TRBD1. The CDR3 here is CASSHLGTEAYEQYF. CDR3 in DNA: TGCGCCAGCAGCCACCTCGGGACAGAGGCCTACGAGCAGTACTTC.